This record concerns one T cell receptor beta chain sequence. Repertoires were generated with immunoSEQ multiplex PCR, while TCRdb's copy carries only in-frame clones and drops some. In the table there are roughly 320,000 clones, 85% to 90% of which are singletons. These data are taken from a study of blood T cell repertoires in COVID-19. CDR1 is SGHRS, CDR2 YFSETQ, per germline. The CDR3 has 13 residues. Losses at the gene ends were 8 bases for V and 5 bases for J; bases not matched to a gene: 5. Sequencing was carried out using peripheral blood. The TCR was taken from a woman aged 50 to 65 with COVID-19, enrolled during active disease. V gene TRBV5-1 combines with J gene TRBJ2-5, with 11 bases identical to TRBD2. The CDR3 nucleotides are TGCGCCAGTAGCGGGAGGGTAGAGGAGACCCAGTACTTC. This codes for CASSGRVEETQYF.